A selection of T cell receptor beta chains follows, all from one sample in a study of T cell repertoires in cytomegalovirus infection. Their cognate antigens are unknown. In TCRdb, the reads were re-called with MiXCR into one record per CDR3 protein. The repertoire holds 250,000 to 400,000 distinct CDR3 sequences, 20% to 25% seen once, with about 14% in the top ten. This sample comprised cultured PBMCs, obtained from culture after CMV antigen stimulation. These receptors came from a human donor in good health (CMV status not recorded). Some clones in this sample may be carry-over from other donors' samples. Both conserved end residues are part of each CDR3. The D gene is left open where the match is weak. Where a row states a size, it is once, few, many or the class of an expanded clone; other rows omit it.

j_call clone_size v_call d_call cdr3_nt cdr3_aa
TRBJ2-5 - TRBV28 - TGTGCCAGCAGTCGAACCGAAAGGACCCAGTACTTC CASSRTERTQYF
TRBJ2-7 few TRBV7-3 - TGTGCCAGCAGCTTAATGGCGGGGAGCTCCTACGAGCAGTACTTC CASSLMAGSSYEQYF
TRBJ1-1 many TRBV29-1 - TGCAGCATTGGACAGTTCGAAGCTTTCTTT CSIGQFEAFF
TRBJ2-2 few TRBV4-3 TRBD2 TGCGCCAGCAGCCAAGATGGGGGGGAAAGGGTCGGGGAGCTGTTTTTT CASSQDGGERVGELFF
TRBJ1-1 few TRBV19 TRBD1 TGTGCCAGTAGGAGACAGGGTGCTAGTCTGAACACTGAAGCTTTCTTT CASRRQGASLNTEAFF
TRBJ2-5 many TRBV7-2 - TGTGCCAGCAGCTTAGCTTTGACGTCTGGGGAGACCCAGTACTTC CASSLALTSGETQYF
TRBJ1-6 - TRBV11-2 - TGTGCCAGCACCCGAAGAGAAAATTCACCCCTCCACTTT CASTRRENSPLHF
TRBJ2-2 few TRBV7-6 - TGTGCCAGCAGCTACGGGACTCCAAATACCGGGGAGCTGTTTTTT CASSYGTPNTGELFF
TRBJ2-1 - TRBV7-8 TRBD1 TGTGCCAGCAGCTTCGCGGACAGGCCCGGGTTCGACAGTGGGCAGTTCTTC CASSFADRPGFDSGQFF
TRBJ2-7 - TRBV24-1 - TGTGCCACCAGTGATACCTACAGTGACTCCTACGAGCAGTACTTC CATSDTYSDSYEQYF
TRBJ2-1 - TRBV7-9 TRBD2 TGTGCCAGCAGCTTAGCGTGGGGAGGGGCCGACAATGAGCAGTTCTTC CASSLAWGGADNEQFF
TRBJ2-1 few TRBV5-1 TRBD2 TGCGCCAGCAGCCCGAGCGGGAGCACTCACAATGAGCAGTTCTTC CASSPSGSTHNEQFF
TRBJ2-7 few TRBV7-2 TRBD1 TGTGCCAGCACCGTGGACAGGGGCGAGCAGTACTTC CASTVDRGEQYF
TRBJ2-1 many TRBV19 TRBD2 TGTGCCAGTACCCCCGGGACTAGCGGGAGGGCCCCCAATGAGCAGTTCTTC CASTPGTSGRAPNEQFF
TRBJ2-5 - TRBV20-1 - TGCAGTGCTACTTCACAAGAGACCCAGTACTTC CSATSQETQYF
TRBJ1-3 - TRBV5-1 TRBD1 TGCGCCAGCAGCTTGGCCCCGGGACAGGCAAACACCATATATTTT CASSLAPGQANTIYF
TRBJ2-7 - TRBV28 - TGTGCCAGCAGGAGGGGCGGGACCGAGCAGTACTTC CASRRGGTEQYF
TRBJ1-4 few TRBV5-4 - TGTGCCAGCAGCCGGACAGAGCCTAATGAAAAACTGTTTTTT CASSRTEPNEKLFF
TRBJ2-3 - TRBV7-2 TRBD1 TGTGCCAGCAGCGTGGGACAGGGCACAGATACGCAGTATTTT CASSVGQGTDTQYF
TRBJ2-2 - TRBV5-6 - TGTGCCAGCAGTGGGAGCGGCAGGAACACCGGGGAGCTGTTTTTT CASSGSGRNTGELFF
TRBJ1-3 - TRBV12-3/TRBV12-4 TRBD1 TGTGCCAGCAGTCACCGGACAGGGGCGAACTCTGGAAACACCATATATTTT CASSHRTGANSGNTIYF
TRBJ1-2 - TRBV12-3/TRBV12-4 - TGTGCCAGCAGTAGCAGGATAGGCACCTATGGCTACACCTTC CASSSRIGTYGYTF
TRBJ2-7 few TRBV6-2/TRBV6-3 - TGTGCCAGCAAGTCCCCGGGCACCCTCTACGAGCAGTACTTC CASKSPGTLYEQYF
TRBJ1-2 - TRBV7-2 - TGTGCCAGCAGCCCGTTACAGAGCTATGGCTACACCTTC CASSPLQSYGYTF
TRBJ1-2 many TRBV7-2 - TGTGCCAGCAGCTCCGGGGGAATGGGGGGGCGGGAAGGCTACACCTTC CASSSGGMGGREGYTF
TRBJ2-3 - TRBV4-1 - TGCGCCAGCAGCCAACACGGGGACCGCAGCCCCACAGATACGCAGTATTTT CASSQHGDRSPTDTQYF
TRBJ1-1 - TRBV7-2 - TGTGCCAGCAGGATCGATTTATACGACACTGAAGCTTTCTTT CASRIDLYDTEAFF
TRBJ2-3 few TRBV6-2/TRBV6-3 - TGTGCCAGCACCTCTGACAGCGGGAGCACAGATACGCAGTATTTT CASTSDSGSTDTQYF